This T cell receptor (beta chain) was profiled in a study of blood T cell repertoires in COVID-19. Study-level information: PBMCs, B-cell-depleted T cells, or T cells were the source of the cDNA or gDNA that made up the material.

Exposed study participants had met a COVID-19 case within 2 weeks before entry. CDR3 length: 16 residues. Germline V gene lookup returns CDR1 SGHAT and CDR2 FQDESV (reference sequence). Trimming took off 5 bases at V and 6 bases at J, with 20 bases between the two ends. How the authors handled the data: From reference gene primer amplification, estimates of nucleated cell counts were derived. Produced via immunoSEQ multiplex PCR; TCRdb's table is partial and in-frame only. V and J calls and clone size are those listed in that table; D and trimming were worked out from the DNA. This sample carries about 320,000 clones, 85% of them seen once, and the ten largest clones take 1.5% to 2%.

Source material: PBMCs or T cells enriched from blood (not recorded which). This sequence originates from a woman under 40 who had been exposed to COVID-19. V is TRBV11-1 and J is TRBJ2-1; D perhaps matches TRBD2 (6 bases). CDR3 DNA: TGTGCCAGCAGCATTCATCGCGGGGCACGGATCAATGAGCAGTTCTTC. This codes for CASSIHRGARINEQFF. The whole variable domain, remainder taken from reference TRBV11-1 and TRBJ2-1, is EAEVAQSPRYKITEKSQAVAFWCDPISGHATLYWYRQILGQGPELLVQFQDESVVDDSQLPKDRFSAERLKGVDSTLKIQPAELGDSAMYLCASSIHRGARINEQFFGPGTRLTVL.